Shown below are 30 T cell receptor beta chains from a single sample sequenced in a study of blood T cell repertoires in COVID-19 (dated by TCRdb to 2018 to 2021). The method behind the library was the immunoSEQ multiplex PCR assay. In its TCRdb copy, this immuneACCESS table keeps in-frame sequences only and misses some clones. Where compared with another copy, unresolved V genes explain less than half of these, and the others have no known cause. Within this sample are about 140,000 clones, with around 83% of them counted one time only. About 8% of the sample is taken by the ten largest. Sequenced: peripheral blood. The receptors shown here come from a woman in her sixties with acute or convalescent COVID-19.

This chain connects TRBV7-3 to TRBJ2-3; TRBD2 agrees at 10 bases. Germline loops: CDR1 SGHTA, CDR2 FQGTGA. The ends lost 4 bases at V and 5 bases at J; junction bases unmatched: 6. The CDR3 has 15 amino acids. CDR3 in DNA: TGTGCCAGCAGCTCCCCTAGCGGGGGAGGAGATACGCAGTATTTT. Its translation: CASSSPSGGGDTQYF.

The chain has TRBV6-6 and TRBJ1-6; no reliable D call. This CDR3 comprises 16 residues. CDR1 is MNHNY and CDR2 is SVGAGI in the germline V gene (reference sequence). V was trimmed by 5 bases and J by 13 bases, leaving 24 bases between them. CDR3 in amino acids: CASSPRGTTYVTPLHF. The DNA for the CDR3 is TGTGCCAGCAGTCCCCGGGGAACCACTTACGTTACGCCCCTCCACTTT.

CDR3 in amino acids: CASSPTSGTGAGNEQFF. The CDR3 coding sequence is TGTGCCAGCAGCCCCACGTCCGGGACAGGGGCGGGAAATGAGCAGTTCTTC. This chain links TRBV9 with TRBJ2-1, with TRBD1 identical over 10 bases. With 4 bases clipped from V and 7 bases from J, the junction kept 14 bases outside the gene matches. CDR3 length equals 17 residues. Germline CDR1 reads SGDLS; CDR2 reads YYNGEE.

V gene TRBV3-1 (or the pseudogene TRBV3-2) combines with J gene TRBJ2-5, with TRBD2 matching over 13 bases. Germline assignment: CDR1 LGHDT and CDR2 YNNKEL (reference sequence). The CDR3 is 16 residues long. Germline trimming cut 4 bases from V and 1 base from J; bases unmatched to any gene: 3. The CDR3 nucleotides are TGTGCCAGCAGCCCACGACTAGCGGGGGGCCAAGAGACCCAGTACTTC. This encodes CASSPRLAGGQETQYF.

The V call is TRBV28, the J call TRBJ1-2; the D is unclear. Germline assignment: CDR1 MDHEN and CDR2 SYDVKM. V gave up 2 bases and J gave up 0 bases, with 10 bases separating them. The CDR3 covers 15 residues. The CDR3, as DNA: TGTGCCAGCAGTTTACCGTTCTCTGCTAACTATGGCTACACCTTC. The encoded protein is CASSLPFSANYGYTF.

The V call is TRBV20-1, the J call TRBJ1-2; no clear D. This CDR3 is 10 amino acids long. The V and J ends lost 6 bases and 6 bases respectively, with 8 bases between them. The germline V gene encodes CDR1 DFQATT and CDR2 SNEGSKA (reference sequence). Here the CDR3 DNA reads TGCAGTGCCACAGAAAATGGCTACACCTTC. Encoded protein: CSATENGYTF.

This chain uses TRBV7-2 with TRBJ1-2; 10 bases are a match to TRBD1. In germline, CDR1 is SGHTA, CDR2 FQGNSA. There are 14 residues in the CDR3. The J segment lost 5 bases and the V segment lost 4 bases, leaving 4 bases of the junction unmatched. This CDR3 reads CASSSAGQGYGYTF. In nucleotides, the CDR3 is TGTGCCAGCAGCTCCGCGGGACAGGGGTATGGCTACACCTTC.

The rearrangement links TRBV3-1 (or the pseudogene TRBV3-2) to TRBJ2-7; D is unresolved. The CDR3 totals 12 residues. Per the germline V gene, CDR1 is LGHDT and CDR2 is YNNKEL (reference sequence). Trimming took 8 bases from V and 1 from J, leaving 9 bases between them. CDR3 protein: CASGDVSYEQYF. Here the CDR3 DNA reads TGTGCCAGCGGAGACGTATCCTACGAGCAGTACTTC.

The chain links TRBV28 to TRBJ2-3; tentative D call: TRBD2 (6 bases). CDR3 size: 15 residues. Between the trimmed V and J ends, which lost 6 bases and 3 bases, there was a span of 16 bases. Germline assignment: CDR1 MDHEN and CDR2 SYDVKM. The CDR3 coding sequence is TGTGCCAGCAGAACCGGGACGGGGAGGACAGATACGCAGTATTTT. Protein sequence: CASRTGTGRTDTQYF.

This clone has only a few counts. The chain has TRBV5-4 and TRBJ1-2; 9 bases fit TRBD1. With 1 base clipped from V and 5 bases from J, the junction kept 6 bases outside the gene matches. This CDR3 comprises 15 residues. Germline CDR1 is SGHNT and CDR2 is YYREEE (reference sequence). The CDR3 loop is CASSLKVQGAYGYTF. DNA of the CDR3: TGTGCCAGCAGCTTGAAAGTACAGGGGGCTTATGGCTACACCTTC.

In DNA form, the CDR3 reads TGTGCCAGCAGCTTACGCGGCAGCGGCTCCTATAATTCACCCCTCCACTTT. Protein sequence: CASSLRGSGSYNSPLHF. The chain is built from TRBV11-3 and TRBJ1-6; D uncertain. CDR3 length equals 17 residues. V lost 2 bases and J 0 bases, leaving 11 bases between the germline ends. Germline assignment: CDR1 SGHNT and CDR2 YENEEA.

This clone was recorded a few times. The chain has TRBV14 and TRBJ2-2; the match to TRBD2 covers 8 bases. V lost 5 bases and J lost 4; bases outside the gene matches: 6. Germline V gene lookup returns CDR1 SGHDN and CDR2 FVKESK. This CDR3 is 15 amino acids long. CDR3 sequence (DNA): TGTGCCAGCAGCATCGGGGGGGCGAGCACCGGGGAGCTGTTTTTT. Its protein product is CASSIGGASTGELFF.

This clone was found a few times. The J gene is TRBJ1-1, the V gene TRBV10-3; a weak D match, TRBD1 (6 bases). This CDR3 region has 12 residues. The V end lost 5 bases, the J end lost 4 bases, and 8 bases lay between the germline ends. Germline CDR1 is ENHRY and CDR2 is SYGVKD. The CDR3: CAISTGSTEAFF. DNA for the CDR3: TGTGCCATCAGTACAGGGTCCACTGAAGCTTTCTTT.

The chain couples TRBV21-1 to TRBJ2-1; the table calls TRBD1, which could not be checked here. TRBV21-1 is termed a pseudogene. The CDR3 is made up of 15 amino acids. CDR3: CASSIRGRDYNEQFF. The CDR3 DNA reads TGTGCCAGCAGCATCAGGGGGCGCGATTACAATGAGCAGTTCTTC.

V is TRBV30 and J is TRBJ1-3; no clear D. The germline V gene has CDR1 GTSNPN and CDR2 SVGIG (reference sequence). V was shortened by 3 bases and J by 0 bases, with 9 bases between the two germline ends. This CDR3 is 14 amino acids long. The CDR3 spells CAWSVRGSGNTIYF. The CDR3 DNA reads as TGTGCCTGGAGCGTTCGAGGCTCTGGAAACACCATATATTTT.

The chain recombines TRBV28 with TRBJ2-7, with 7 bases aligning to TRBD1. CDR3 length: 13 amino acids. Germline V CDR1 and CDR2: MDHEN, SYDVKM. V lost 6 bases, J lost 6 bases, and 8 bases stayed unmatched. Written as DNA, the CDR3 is TGTGCCAGCAGAGAAACAGGGGCACTCGAGCAGTACTTC. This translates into CASRETGALEQYF.

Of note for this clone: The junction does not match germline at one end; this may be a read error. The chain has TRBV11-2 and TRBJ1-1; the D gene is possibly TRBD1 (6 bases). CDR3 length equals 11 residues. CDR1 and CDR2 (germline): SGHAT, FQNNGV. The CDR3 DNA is TGTGCCAGCAGCCTCGGACAGCTTTTTAGCTTT. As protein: CASSLGQLFSF.

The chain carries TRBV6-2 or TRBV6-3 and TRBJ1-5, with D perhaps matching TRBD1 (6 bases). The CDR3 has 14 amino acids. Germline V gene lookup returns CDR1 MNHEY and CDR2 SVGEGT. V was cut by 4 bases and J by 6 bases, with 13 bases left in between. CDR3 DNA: TGTGCCAGCAGTTCGGGGGGCGTCGGTCAGCCCCAGCATTTT. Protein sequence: CASSSGGVGQPQHF.

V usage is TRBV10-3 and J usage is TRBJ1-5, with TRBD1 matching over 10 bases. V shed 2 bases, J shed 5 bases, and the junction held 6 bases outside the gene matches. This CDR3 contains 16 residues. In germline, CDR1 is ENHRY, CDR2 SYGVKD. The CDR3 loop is CAISEKGTGVHQPQHF. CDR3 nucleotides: TGTGCCATCAGTGAGAAGGGGACAGGGGTGCATCAGCCCCAGCATTTT.

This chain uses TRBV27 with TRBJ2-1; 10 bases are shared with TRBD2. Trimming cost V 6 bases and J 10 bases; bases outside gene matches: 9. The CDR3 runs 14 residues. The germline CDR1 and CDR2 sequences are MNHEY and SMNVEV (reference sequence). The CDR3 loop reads CASSSAGGPSEQFF. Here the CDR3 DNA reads TGTGCCAGCAGCTCAGCGGGGGGGCCGTCGGAGCAGTTCTTC.

The CDR3 region has the DNA TGTGCCAGCAGCCAAGATGCGGGGGACTCTGGAAACACCATATATTTT. This gives the protein CASSQDAGDSGNTIYF. The chain combines TRBV4-2 with TRBJ1-3; maybe TRBD1 (5 bases). This CDR3 contains 16 residues. Trimming shortened V by 0 bases and J by 0 bases, and 9 bases separated the two germline ends. Germline loops: CDR1 LGHNA, CDR2 YNFKEQ.

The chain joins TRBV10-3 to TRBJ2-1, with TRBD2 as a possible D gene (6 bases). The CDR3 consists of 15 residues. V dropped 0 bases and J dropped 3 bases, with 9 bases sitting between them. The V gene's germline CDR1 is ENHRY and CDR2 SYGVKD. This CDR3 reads CAISESRGFYNEQFF. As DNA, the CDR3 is TGTGCCATCAGTGAGTCACGGGGGTTCTACAATGAGCAGTTCTTC.

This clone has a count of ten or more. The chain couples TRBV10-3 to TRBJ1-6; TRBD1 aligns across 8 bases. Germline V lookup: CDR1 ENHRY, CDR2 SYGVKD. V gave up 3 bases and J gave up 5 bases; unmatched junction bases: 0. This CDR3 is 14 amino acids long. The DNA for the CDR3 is TGTGCCATCAGTGACAGGGGGCATAATTCACCCCTCCACTTT. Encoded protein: CAISDRGHNSPLHF.

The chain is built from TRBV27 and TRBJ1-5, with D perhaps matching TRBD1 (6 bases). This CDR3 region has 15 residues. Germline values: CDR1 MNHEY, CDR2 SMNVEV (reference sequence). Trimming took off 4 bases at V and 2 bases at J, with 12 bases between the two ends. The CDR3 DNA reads TGTGCCAGCAGTTGGTCCGGGGGGCGCAATCAGCCCCAGCATTTT. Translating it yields CASSWSGGRNQPQHF.

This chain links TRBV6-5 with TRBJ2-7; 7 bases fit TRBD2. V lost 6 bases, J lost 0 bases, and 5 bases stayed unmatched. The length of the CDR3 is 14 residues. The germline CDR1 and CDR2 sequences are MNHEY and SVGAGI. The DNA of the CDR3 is TGTGCCAGCAGAAAGGGGAGGGTCTCCTACGAGCAGTACTTC. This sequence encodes CASRKGRVSYEQYF.

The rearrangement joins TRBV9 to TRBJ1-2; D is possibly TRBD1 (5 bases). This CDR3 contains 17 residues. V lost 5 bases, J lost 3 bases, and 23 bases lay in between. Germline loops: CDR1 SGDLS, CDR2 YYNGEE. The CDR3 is CASRNVARGPPDYGYTF. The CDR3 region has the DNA TGTGCCAGCAGAAACGTAGCGCGGGGACCCCCTGACTATGGCTACACCTTC.

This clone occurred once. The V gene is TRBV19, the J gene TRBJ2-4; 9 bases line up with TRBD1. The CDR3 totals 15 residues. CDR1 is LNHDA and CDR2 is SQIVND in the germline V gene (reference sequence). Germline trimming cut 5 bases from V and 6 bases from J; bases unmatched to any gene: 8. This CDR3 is CASSLPGTGTNIQYF. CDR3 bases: TGTGCCAGTAGTTTGCCCGGGACAGGGACAAACATTCAGTACTTC.

The CDR3 protein is CASSQPEGNYGYTF. Written as DNA, the CDR3 is TGTGCCAGCAGCCAACCGGAGGGGAACTATGGCTACACCTTC. V gene TRBV4-2 combines with J gene TRBJ1-2, with a weak D call TRBD1 (5 bases). V lost 2 bases, J lost 2 bases, and 9 bases lay in between. Germline V gene data show CDR1 as LGHNA and CDR2 as YNFKEQ. CDR3 length: 14 residues.

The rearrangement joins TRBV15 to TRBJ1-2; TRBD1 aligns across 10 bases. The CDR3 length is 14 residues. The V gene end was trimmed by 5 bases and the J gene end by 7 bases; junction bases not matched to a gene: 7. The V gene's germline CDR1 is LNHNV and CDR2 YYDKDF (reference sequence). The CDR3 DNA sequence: TGTGCCACCAGCTCTCTGGACAGGGGGTCTGGCTACACCTTC. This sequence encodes CATSSLDRGSGYTF.

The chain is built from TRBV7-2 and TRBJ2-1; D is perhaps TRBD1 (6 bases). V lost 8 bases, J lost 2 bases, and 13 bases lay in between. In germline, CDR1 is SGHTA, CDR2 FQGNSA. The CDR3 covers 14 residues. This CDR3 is CASRSSGAYNEQFF. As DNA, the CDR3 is TGTGCCAGCCGCTCCTCAGGGGCCTACAATGAGCAGTTCTTC.